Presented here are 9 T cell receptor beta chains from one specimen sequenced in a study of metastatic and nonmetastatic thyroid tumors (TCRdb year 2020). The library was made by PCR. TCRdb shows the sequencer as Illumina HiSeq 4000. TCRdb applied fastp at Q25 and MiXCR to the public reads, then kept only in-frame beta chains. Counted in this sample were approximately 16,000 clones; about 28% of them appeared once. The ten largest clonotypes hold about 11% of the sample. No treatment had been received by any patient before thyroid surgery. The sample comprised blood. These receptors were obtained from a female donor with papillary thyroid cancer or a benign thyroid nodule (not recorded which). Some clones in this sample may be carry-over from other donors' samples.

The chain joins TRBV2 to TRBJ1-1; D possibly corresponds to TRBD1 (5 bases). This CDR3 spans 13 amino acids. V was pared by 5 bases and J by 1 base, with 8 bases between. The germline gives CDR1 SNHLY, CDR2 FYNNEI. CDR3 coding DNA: TGTGCCAGCAGTCAGGGAGAGAACACTGAAGCTTTCTTT. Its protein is CASSQGENTEAFF. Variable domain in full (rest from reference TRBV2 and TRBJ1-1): EPEVTQTPSHQVTQMGQEVILRCVPISNHLYFYWYRQILGQKVEFLVSFYNNEISEKSEIFDDQFSVERPDGSNFTLKIRSTKLEDSAMYFCASSQGENTEAFFGQGTRLTVV.

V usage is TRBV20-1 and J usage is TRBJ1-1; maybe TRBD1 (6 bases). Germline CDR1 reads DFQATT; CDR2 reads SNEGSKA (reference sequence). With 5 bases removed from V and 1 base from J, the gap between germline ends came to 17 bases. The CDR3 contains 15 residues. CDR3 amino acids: CSAPLDGGQNTEAFF. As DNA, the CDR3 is TGCAGTGCTCCGCTAGACGGGGGGCAGAACACTGAAGCTTTCTTT.

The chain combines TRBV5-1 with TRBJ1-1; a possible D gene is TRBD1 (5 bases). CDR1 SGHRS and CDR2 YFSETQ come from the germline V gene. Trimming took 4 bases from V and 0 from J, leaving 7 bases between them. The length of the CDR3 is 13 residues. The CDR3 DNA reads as TGCGCCAGCAGCACACAGGTGAACACTGAAGCTTTCTTT. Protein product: CASSTQVNTEAFF.

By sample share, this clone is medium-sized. CDR3 nucleotide sequence: TGTGCCTGGAGTGTTGAGACATCCAGATGGGGCTACACCTTC. Residues: CAWSVETSRWGYTF. The J gene is TRBJ1-2, the V gene TRBV30; no definite D call. CDR3 length: 14 amino acids. V lost 0 bases to trimming and J lost 8 bases, with 16 bases between them. The V gene's germline CDR1 is GTSNPN and CDR2 SVGIG (reference sequence).

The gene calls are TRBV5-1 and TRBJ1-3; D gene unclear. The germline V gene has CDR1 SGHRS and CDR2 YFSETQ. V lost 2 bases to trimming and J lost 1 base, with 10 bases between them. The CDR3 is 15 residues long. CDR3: CASSLGLFSGNTIYF. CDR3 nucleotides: TGCGCCAGCAGCTTAGGCCTCTTTTCTGGAAACACCATATATTTT. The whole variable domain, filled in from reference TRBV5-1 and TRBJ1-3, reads KAGVTQTPRYLIKTRGQQVTLSCSPISGHRSVSWYQQTPGQGLQFLFEYFSETQRNKGNFPGRFSGRQFSNSRSEMNVSTLELGDSALYLCASSLGLFSGNTIYFGEGSWLTVV.

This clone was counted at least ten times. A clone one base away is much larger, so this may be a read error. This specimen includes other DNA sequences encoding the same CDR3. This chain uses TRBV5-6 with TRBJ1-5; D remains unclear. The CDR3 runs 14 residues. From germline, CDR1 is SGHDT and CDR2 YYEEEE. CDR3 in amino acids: CASSSAQDYQPQHF. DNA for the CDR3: TGTGCCAGCAGCTCCGCCCAGGACTATCAGCCCCAGCACTTT. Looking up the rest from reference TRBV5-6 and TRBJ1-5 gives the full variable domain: DAGVTQSPTHLIKTRGQQVTLRCSPKSGHDTVSWYQQALGQGPQFIFQYYEEEERQRGNFPDRFSGHQFPNYSSELNVNALLLGDSALYLCASSSAQDYQPQHFGDGTRLSIL.

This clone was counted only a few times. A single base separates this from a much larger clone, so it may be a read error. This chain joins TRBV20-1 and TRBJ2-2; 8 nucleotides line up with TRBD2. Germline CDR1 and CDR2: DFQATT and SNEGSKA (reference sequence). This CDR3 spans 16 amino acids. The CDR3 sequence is CSARQISGGDTGELFF. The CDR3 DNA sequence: TGCAGCGCTAGACAAATATCGGGGGGGGACACCGGGGAGCTGTTTTTT.

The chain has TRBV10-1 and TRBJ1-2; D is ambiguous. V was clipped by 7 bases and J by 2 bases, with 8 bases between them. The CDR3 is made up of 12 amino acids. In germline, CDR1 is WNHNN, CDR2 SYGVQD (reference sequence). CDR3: CASIDVNYGYTF. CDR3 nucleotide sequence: TGCGCCAGCATTGACGTCAACTATGGCTACACCTTC.

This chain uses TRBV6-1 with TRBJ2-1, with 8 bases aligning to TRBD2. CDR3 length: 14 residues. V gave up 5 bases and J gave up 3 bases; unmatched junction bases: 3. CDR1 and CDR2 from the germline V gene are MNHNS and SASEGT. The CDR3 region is CASSSGRHYNEQFF. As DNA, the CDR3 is TGTGCCAGCAGTAGCGGGAGACACTACAATGAGCAGTTCTTC.